These 32 T cell receptor beta chains originate from one sample sequenced in a study of vaccination effects on CD4 cells after COVID-19. Culture lasted about ten days before CD4+ T cell isolation. The repertoire was sequenced with immunoSEQ multiplex PCR; TCRdb's copy has only in-frame clones and lacks some. The sample lists fewer than 40,000 clones, around 63% occurring once. For these TCRs, the target antigens are not known. This material consisted of CD4+ T cells from PBMCs cultured without peptide, taken before COVID-19 vaccination. All receptors come from a human donor who received a COVID-19 vaccine.

CDR3 sequence (DNA): TGTGCCAGCAGCACCGGCGGGGCATACTCCTACGAGCAGTACTTC. It yields the protein CASSTGGAYSYEQYF. The V gene is TRBV7-9, the J gene TRBJ2-7; perhaps TRBD2 as D (6 bases). Per the germline V gene, CDR1 is SEHNR and CDR2 is FQNEAQ (reference sequence). The length of the CDR3 is 15 residues. Trimming took off 5 bases at V and 0 bases at J, with 14 bases between the two ends. The full variable domain, completed using reference TRBV7-9 and TRBJ2-7, is DTGVSQNPRHKITKRGQNVTFRCDPISEHNRLYWYRQTLGQGPEFLTYFQNEAQLEKSRLLSDRFSAERPKGSFSTLEIQRTEQGDSAMYLCASSTGGAYSYEQYFGPGTRLTVT.

The chain is built from TRBV3-1 (or the pseudogene TRBV3-2) and TRBJ1-2, with D tentatively TRBD1 (5 bases). Per the germline V gene, CDR1 is LGHDT and CDR2 is YNNKEL (reference sequence). The CDR3 is 15 amino acids. With 2 bases removed from V and 7 bases from J, the gap between germline ends came to 17 bases. CDR3 sequence: CASSQQGRVESGYTF. The CDR3 DNA is TGTGCCAGCAGCCAACAGGGTCGAGTGGAGAGTGGCTACACCTTC.

The rearrangement uses TRBV7-6 and TRBJ2-7; the match to TRBD2 covers 8 bases. The CDR3 runs to 13 residues. Germline trimming cut 5 bases from V and 3 bases from J; bases unmatched to any gene: 3. The V gene's germline CDR1 is SGHVS and CDR2 FNYEAQ. The CDR3 DNA reads as TGTGCCAGCAGCGGTAGCGGGAACTACGAGCAGTACTTC. The encoded protein is CASSGSGNYEQYF.

This clone was recorded a few times. The J gene is TRBJ2-1, the V gene TRBV3-1 (or the pseudogene TRBV3-2); D unresolved. V gave up 1 base and J gave up 8 bases, with 12 bases separating them. CDR3 length equals 14 residues. Germline V gene data show CDR1 as LGHDT and CDR2 as YNNKEL (reference sequence). Written as DNA, the CDR3 is TGTGCCAGCAGCCAAGCGTATGGGTATGATGAGCAGTTCTTC. Translated: CASSQAYGYDEQFF.

This chain uses TRBV5-4 with TRBJ1-5, with 9 positions matching TRBD1. This CDR3 spans 15 amino acids. The junction had 9 bases not matched to a gene; V was cut back by 3 bases and J by 8 bases. Germline values: CDR1 SGHNT, CDR2 YYREEE (reference sequence). CDR3 in amino acids: CASSSVPGQGKPQHF. CDR3 sequence (DNA): TGTGCCAGCAGCTCCGTCCCGGGACAGGGAAAGCCCCAGCATTTT.

The chain carries TRBV5-5 and TRBJ1-1, with D perhaps matching TRBD1 (5 bases). The CDR3 sequence is 15 residues long. With 4 bases removed from V and 0 bases from J, the gap between germline ends came to 13 bases. The germline gives CDR1 SGHKS, CDR2 YYEKEE (reference sequence). The DNA of the CDR3 is TGTGCCAGCAGCCTATACGTGACAGTGAACACTGAAGCTTTCTTT. It specifies CASSLYVTVNTEAFF.

This clone was seen only once. V and J are TRBV9 and TRBJ2-5; D may be TRBD2 (6 bases). The CDR3 covers 15 residues. V was shortened by 0 bases and J by 5 bases, with 14 bases between the two germline ends. The germline CDR1 and CDR2 sequences are SGDLS and YYNGEE. CDR3 DNA sequence: TGTGCCAGCAGCGTAGGGGCGGGATCTGGGGAGACCCAGTACTTC. Residues: CASSVGAGSGETQYF.

This clone is judged hyperexpanded. This chain links TRBV18 with TRBJ1-4, with unresolved D. There are 15 residues in the CDR3. Trimming stripped 2 bases from V and 0 bases from J, with 7 bases between. Per germline, CDR1 KGHSH and CDR2 LQKENI. Written as DNA, the CDR3 is TGTGCCAGCTCACCAAGACGGACAACTAATGAAAAACTGTTTTTT. Its translation is CASSPRRTTNEKLFF.

The chain couples TRBV5-1 to TRBJ1-1, with a tentative D call TRBD1 (5 bases). This CDR3 has 14 residues. The V and J ends lost 3 bases and 4 bases respectively, with 13 bases between them. Germline values: CDR1 SGHRS, CDR2 YFSETQ. The chain's CDR3 is CASSSQGGITEAFF. CDR3 coding DNA: TGCGCCAGCAGCTCCCAGGGAGGGATCACTGAAGCTTTCTTT.

The chain combines TRBV5-1 with TRBJ1-2; no definite D call. CDR1 and CDR2 from the germline V gene are SGHRS and YFSETQ. Trimming took 5 bases from V and 7 from J, leaving 15 bases between them. The CDR3 length is 13 residues. This CDR3 reads CASSAGNQGGYTF. In DNA, the CDR3 is TGCGCCAGCAGTGCTGGCAACCAAGGTGGCTACACCTTC.

The chain combines TRBV3-1 (or the pseudogene TRBV3-2) with TRBJ1-5; D might be TRBD1 (5 bases). V dropped 4 bases and J dropped 1 base, with 8 bases sitting between them. The CDR3 runs 14 residues. The V gene's germline CDR1 is LGHDT and CDR2 YNNKEL (reference sequence). DNA of the CDR3: TGTGCCAGCAGCCTGGGGACGAGCAATCAGCCCCAGCATTTT. This encodes CASSLGTSNQPQHF.

V and J are TRBV11-3 and TRBJ2-1; 14 nucleotides match TRBD2. CDR1 and CDR2 from the germline V gene are SGHNT and YENEEA. The CDR3 loop spans 15 amino acids. V was pared by 4 bases and J by 12 bases, with 8 bases of the junction left unmatched. The CDR3 loop is CASSSAGTSGSLQFF. The CDR3 nucleotides read TGTGCCAGCAGCTCCGCCGGGACTAGCGGGAGTTTGCAGTTCTTC.

In this sample, this clone turned up once. The rearrangement joins TRBV19 to TRBJ2-5; TRBD1 or TRBD2 may be the D gene (5 bases each). CDR3 length equals 13 residues. Germline lookup yields CDR1 LNHDA and CDR2 SQIVND (reference sequence). V lost 9 bases to trimming and J lost 11 bases, with 22 bases between them. The CDR3, as DNA: TGTGCCAGCTCCCCGGGACCTCCAGCGATTCAGTACTTC. Translating gives CASSPGPPAIQYF.

V gene TRBV6-1 combines with J gene TRBJ1-5, with D maybe TRBD1 (6 bases). The V gene lost 1 base and the J gene lost 6 bases, with 13 bases spanning the gap. This CDR3 contains 15 residues. The germline V gene has CDR1 MNHNS and CDR2 SASEGT. CDR3 DNA: TGTGCCAGCAGTGAAGACCGACAGGCCGTTCAGCCCCAGCATTTT. This codes for CASSEDRQAVQPQHF.

This clone has only a few counts. The V call is TRBV30, the J call TRBJ1-5, with D possibly being TRBD1 (5 bases). This CDR3 is 13 amino acids long. V was cut by 2 bases and J by 4 bases, with 9 bases left in between. Germline-derived CDR1 and CDR2 are GTSNPN and SVGIG (reference sequence). CDR3 protein: CAWSYGQNQPQHF. CDR3 bases: TGTGCCTGGAGTTACGGACAAAATCAGCCCCAGCATTTT.

The chain uses TRBV5-1 and TRBJ2-3, with D uncertain. This CDR3 spans 15 amino acids. Germline lookup yields CDR1 SGHRS and CDR2 YFSETQ. V dropped 4 bases and J dropped 2 bases, with 14 bases sitting between them. CDR3 protein: CASSMGSGFTDTQYF. CDR3 DNA sequence: TGCGCCAGCAGCATGGGTTCTGGTTTCACAGATACGCAGTATTTT. Variable domain in full (rest from reference TRBV5-1 and TRBJ2-3): KAGVTQTPRYLIKTRGQQVTLSCSPISGHRSVSWYQQTPGQGLQFLFEYFSETQRNKGNFPGRFSGRQFSNSRSEMNVSTLELGDSALYLCASSMGSGFTDTQYFGPGTRLTVL.

V gene TRBV5-1 combines with J gene TRBJ1-6; 8 bases are a match to TRBD1. V trimming: 0 bases; J trimming: 2 bases; junction bases outside the gene matches: 7. CDR3 length equals 18 residues. Germline CDR1 reads SGHRS; CDR2 reads YFSETQ. The DNA of the CDR3 is TGCGCCAGCAGCTTGGGGACCAGGGGGCGTCCCTATAATTCACCCCTCCACTTT. Protein: CASSLGTRGRPYNSPLHF.

This chain links TRBV9 with TRBJ1-1; perhaps TRBD1 as D (5 bases). This CDR3 has 16 residues. V was shortened by 0 bases and J by 0 bases, with 12 bases between the two germline ends. The germline V gene has CDR1 SGDLS and CDR2 YYNGEE. CDR3 sequence (DNA): TGTGCCAGCAGCGTAGTCATGACAGCTTTGAACACTGAAGCTTTCTTT. Protein: CASSVVMTALNTEAFF.

The chain employs TRBV6-5 and TRBJ2-7; 9 nucleotides align to TRBD1. This CDR3 is 13 amino acids long. The J segment lost 2 bases and the V segment lost 10 bases, leaving 6 bases of the junction unmatched. CDR1 and CDR2 from the germline V gene are MNHEY and SVGAGI. CDR3 sequence (DNA): TGTGCCACCAACCGGGACAGGGCCTACGAGCAGTACTTC. Amino acids: CATNRDRAYEQYF.

The J gene is TRBJ2-7, the V gene TRBV19; 12 bases map to TRBD2. Germline trimming cut 5 bases from V and 3 bases from J; bases unmatched to any gene: 5. Germline loops: CDR1 LNHDA, CDR2 SQIVND (reference sequence). The length of the CDR3 is 15 residues. The CDR3 DNA reads as TGTGCCAGTAGTTTCGGGACTAGCGGGTTCTACGAGCAGTACTTC. It codes for CASSFGTSGFYEQYF.

The V and J genes are TRBV29-1 and TRBJ1-5; weak D call: TRBD1 (6 bases). Germline values: CDR1 SQVTM, CDR2 ANQGSEA. Trimming shortened V by 7 bases and J by 4 bases, and 14 bases separated the two germline ends. This CDR3 spans 13 amino acids. CDR3 in amino acids: CSAVTGLNQPQHF. CDR3 bases: TGCAGCGCCGTCACAGGGCTGAATCAGCCCCAGCATTTT.

The V and J genes are TRBV18 and TRBJ2-1; TRBD2 aligns across 11 bases. There are 17 residues in the CDR3. The junction had 4 bases not matched to a gene; V was cut back by 2 bases and J by 1 base. The germline CDR1 and CDR2 sequences are KGHSH and LQKENI. The CDR3 DNA follows: TGTGCCAGCTCACCAACTAGCGGGGGCCGTTCCTACAATGAGCAGTTCTTC. Its translation is CASSPTSGGRSYNEQFF.

This chain connects TRBV6-5 to TRBJ2-7; tentative D call: TRBD2 (6 bases). Trimming removed 10 bases from V and 0 bases from J, with 16 bases in between. The CDR3 is 14 residues long. The germline gives CDR1 MNHEY, CDR2 SVGAGI. The CDR3 coding sequence is TGTGCCACGCGGTGGGACTTGGCCTCCTACGAGCAGTACTTC. Translating gives CATRWDLASYEQYF.

Only one count was recorded for this clone. V is TRBV2 and J is TRBJ1-1; TRBD1 is a possible D gene (5 bases). Germline assignment: CDR1 SNHLY and CDR2 FYNNEI. Between the trimmed V and J ends, which lost 11 bases and 1 base, there was a span of 11 bases. This CDR3 has 12 residues. As DNA, the CDR3 is TGTGCCTCAGCGGGGGGGAACACTGAAGCTTTCTTT. Translated: CASAGGNTEAFF.

V usage is TRBV18 and J usage is TRBJ2-5, with D perhaps matching TRBD1 (5 bases). The CDR3 totals 14 residues. Trimming took 0 bases from V and 5 from J, leaving 10 bases between them. CDR1 and CDR2 from the germline V gene are KGHSH and LQKENI. The CDR3, as DNA: TGTGCCAGCTCACCACCGGGGCGGACCGAGACCCAGTACTTC. Its protein is CASSPPGRTETQYF.

V and J are TRBV6-5 and TRBJ2-1; D is perhaps TRBD2 (6 bases). V lost 7 bases and J lost 5, with 15 bases in between. Germline CDR1 reads MNHEY; CDR2 reads SVGAGI. The CDR3 is 14 amino acids. The CDR3 spells CASKMGGTDNEQFF. The DNA of the CDR3 is TGTGCCAGCAAAATGGGGGGAACCGACAATGAGCAGTTCTTC.

This clone was found once. The chain uses TRBV20-1 and TRBJ2-3; D not certain. Trimming removed 3 bases at V and 2 bases at J, with 9 bases between. Germline V CDR1 and CDR2: DFQATT, SNEGSKA (reference sequence). CDR3 length equals 13 residues. The DNA of the CDR3 is TGCAGTGCTAGTGTAGGTTTCACAGATACGCAGTATTTT. It codes for CSASVGFTDTQYF.

The chain combines TRBV10-1 with TRBJ2-2; 7 positions agree with TRBD1. Germline-derived CDR1 and CDR2 are WNHNN and SYGVQD (reference sequence). The CDR3 sequence is 14 residues long. Trimming removed 9 bases from V and 3 bases from J; junction bases left unmatched: 7. The CDR3 nucleotides read TGCGCCAGTCGACAGGGTAGCGACACCGGGGAGCTGTTTTTT. Translated, it gives CASRQGSDTGELFF.

V gene TRBV29-1 combines with J gene TRBJ1-2; D is possibly TRBD1 (6 bases). CDR1 is SQVTM, CDR2 ANQGSEA, per germline. V was cut by 7 bases and J by 3 bases, with 15 bases left in between. The CDR3 has 13 residues. CDR3 in amino acids: CSADVQGHYGYTF. The CDR3 bases are TGCAGCGCAGACGTACAGGGACACTATGGCTACACCTTC.

The rearrangement uses TRBV5-4 and TRBJ1-2; no reliable D call. The CDR3 is 11 residues long. Germline loops: CDR1 SGHNT, CDR2 YYREEE (reference sequence). The V end lost 4 bases, the J end lost 7 bases, and 8 bases lay between the germline ends. The CDR3 DNA is TGTGCCAGCAGCGGGTGGCGTGGCTACACCTTC. Encoded protein: CASSGWRGYTF.

This rearrangement joins TRBV2 to TRBJ2-3; 10 bases line up with TRBD2. The CDR3 spans 17 residues. After removal of 8 bases from V and 0 bases from J, the junction contained 11 bases not matched to a gene. Germline assignment: CDR1 SNHLY and CDR2 FYNNEI. This chain's CDR3 is CASSKLLAGDSTDTQYF. CDR3 sequence (DNA): TGTGCCAGCTCTAAACTTCTAGCGGGAGATAGCACAGATACGCAGTATTTT.

The chain links TRBV7-8 to TRBJ1-5, with D tentatively TRBD1 (5 bases). The CDR3 is made up of 15 amino acids. The germline V gene encodes CDR1 SGHVS and CDR2 FQNEAQ. Trimming took off 0 bases at V and 9 bases at J, with 15 bases between the two ends. The CDR3: CASSLAGAARGPQHF. The DNA for the CDR3 is TGTGCCAGCAGCTTAGCTGGGGCTGCCCGGGGGCCCCAGCATTTT.